This T cell receptor (beta chain) was sequenced for a study of CD8 T cells in ankylosing spondylitis. The CDR3 runs to 15 residues. Germline CDR1 SNHLY, CDR2 FYNNEI. The V end was cut by 6 bases, the J end by 0 bases, with 12 bases between. A quantitative 5'-RACE method, one with molecular barcodes, was used to make TCR beta libraries. TCRdb independently ran MiXCR on the 5' RACE reads; one entry per CDR3 protein. The data show 400,000 or so distinct CDR3 sequences, roughly 27% seen once. Study findings and constraints: Among TCR beta sequences, a motif of under 10 highly homologous variants appeared characteristic of ankylosing spondylitis blood.

This clonotype is labeled medium-sized. Its antigen is undetermined. This sequence was found in a male donor with ankylosing spondylitis. This chain joins TRBV2 and TRBJ1-5, with D possibly TRBD1 on 6 matching bases. Sequenced: blood, either unsorted or a sorted T cell fraction (not recorded which). The CDR3 DNA reads TGTGCCAGCAGGGAGCGGACAGTTAGCAATCAGCCCCAGCATTTT. Amino acids: CASRERTVSNQPQHF.